The 26 T cell receptor beta chains listed next were all sequenced from one sample in a study of blood T cell repertoires in COVID-19. Repertoires were generated with immunoSEQ multiplex PCR, while TCRdb's copy carries only in-frame clones and drops some. The sample yields about 220,000 clones, about 80% seen once. Sequencing was carried out using PBMCs or T cells enriched from blood (not recorded which). These receptors were taken from a woman aged 40 to 50 with acute COVID-19.

In DNA form, the CDR3 reads TGTGCCAGCAGTCCACGACAGGGAAGTCGAGCTTTCTTT. It yields the protein CASSPRQGSRAFF. This rearrangement joins TRBV27 to TRBJ1-1; 7 positions match TRBD1. V shed 5 bases and J 10 bases; nucleotides not matched to a gene: 10. Germline-derived CDR1 and CDR2 are MNHEY and SMNVEV (reference sequence). This CDR3 spans 13 amino acids.

The chain has TRBV5-4 and TRBJ2-7; TRBD1 agrees at 7 bases. This CDR3 contains 12 residues. Germline V gene sequence: CDR1 SGHNT, CDR2 YYREEE (reference sequence). Losses at the gene ends were 3 bases for V and 5 bases for J; bases not matched to a gene: 2. The CDR3: CASSSTGHEQYF. CDR3 nucleotides: TGTGCCAGCAGCTCGACAGGGCACGAGCAGTACTTC.

This clone has a handful of counts. The genes are TRBV7-9 and TRBJ1-1, with no clear D. Germline values: CDR1 SEHNR, CDR2 FQNEAQ (reference sequence). The CDR3 has 12 residues. Between the trimmed V and J ends, which lost 5 bases and 8 bases, there was a span of 12 bases. The CDR3 is CASSPQRPEAFF. The CDR3, as DNA: TGTGCCAGCAGCCCCCAGAGGCCCGAAGCTTTCTTT.

The rearrangement joins TRBV14 to TRBJ1-2; D is undetermined. The V gene's germline CDR1 is SGHDN and CDR2 FVKESK. This CDR3 has 12 residues. V was clipped by 2 bases and J by 4 bases, with 5 bases between them. CDR3: CASSQTAYGYTF. As DNA, the CDR3 is TGTGCCAGCAGCCAAACAGCCTATGGCTACACCTTC.

This clone was detected once. The rearrangement links TRBV4-1 to TRBJ2-4; TRBD1 matches at 8 bases. CDR3 length: 16 amino acids. Germline values: CDR1 MGHRA, CDR2 YSYEKL. The V segment lost 3 bases and the J segment 1 base; nucleotides outside the gene matches: 5. The CDR3, as DNA: TGCGCCAGCAGCCACCTTTACAGGGGGGCCAAAAACATTCAGTACTTC. Translated: CASSHLYRGAKNIQYF.

The rearrangement links TRBV12-3 or TRBV12-4 to TRBJ2-5, with D possibly matching TRBD2 (6 bases). Between the trimmed V and J ends, which lost 3 bases and 2 bases, there was a span of 7 bases. This CDR3 region has 13 residues. The DNA of the CDR3 is TGTGCCAGCAGTTTGGGAGGACAAGAGACCCAGTACTTC. Protein: CASSLGGQETQYF.

The chain couples TRBV28 to TRBJ1-1; D gene uncertain. Germline CDR1 reads MDHEN; CDR2 reads SYDVKM. V lost 7 bases and J 0 bases, leaving 12 bases between the germline ends. The CDR3 is 14 amino acids. The CDR3 protein is CASKAPTLNTEAFF. Written as DNA, the CDR3 is TGTGCCAGCAAAGCCCCGACACTGAACACTGAAGCTTTCTTT.

The chain joins TRBV4-3 to TRBJ1-4; D unresolved. This CDR3 region has 13 residues. Germline CDR1 is LGHNA and CDR2 is YSLEER. V was trimmed by 1 base and J by 8 bases, leaving 8 bases between them. CDR3 region: CASSQGVGEKLFF. The CDR3 DNA sequence: TGCGCCAGCAGCCAAGGGGTCGGGGAAAAACTGTTTTTT.

To note about this clone: Additional DNA sequences in this sample encode the identical CDR3. The genes are TRBV7-6 and TRBJ2-7; D is ambiguous. The CDR3 consists of 13 residues. Germline V gene lookup returns CDR1 SGHVS and CDR2 FNYEAQ. V was pared by 1 base and J by 6 bases, with 10 bases between. The CDR3 DNA follows: TGTGCCAGCAGCTTAGGTGGTCCGGGCGAGCAGTACTTC. Protein sequence: CASSLGGPGEQYF.

This clone has a single count. The chain combines TRBV6-5 with TRBJ2-1; D gene uncertain. Germline values: CDR1 MNHEY, CDR2 SVGAGI. The V and J ends lost 4 bases and 4 bases respectively, with 11 bases between them. CDR3 length: 14 amino acids. CDR3 sequence (DNA): TGTGCCAGCAGTTCGTTAGTGAATTACAATGAGCAGTTCTTC. This codes for CASSSLVNYNEQFF.

CDR3 nucleotide sequence: TGTGCCAGCAGTGGATCCTCAACAGGGGCCGGAAACTATGGCTACACCTTC. Protein sequence: CASSGSSTGAGNYGYTF. The chain has TRBV6-6 and TRBJ1-2; the match to TRBD1 covers 7 bases. CDR3 length: 17 amino acids. Per the germline V gene, CDR1 is MNHNY and CDR2 is SVGAGI (reference sequence). V gave up 5 bases and J gave up 2 bases; unmatched junction bases: 14.

This clone has a single count. The rearrangement uses TRBV30 and TRBJ2-5; 8 bases are a match to TRBD2. CDR3 length equals 14 residues. In germline, CDR1 is GTSNPN, CDR2 SVGIG (reference sequence). With V trimmed by 1 base and J by 4 bases, 5 bases remained unmatched. CDR3 bases: TGTGCCTGGAGTGGGGCCGCGGGGGGAGAGACCCAGTACTTC. Its translation: CAWSGAAGGETQYF.

This clone is a singleton in its sample. CDR3 amino acids: CASSGGGETQYF. Here the CDR3 DNA reads TGTGCCAGCAGCGGGGGAGGAGAGACCCAGTACTTC. The J gene is TRBJ2-5, the V gene TRBV9; D possibly corresponds to TRBD2 (6 bases). The V end lost 3 bases, the J end lost 4 bases, and 7 bases lay between the germline ends. Germline values: CDR1 SGDLS, CDR2 YYNGEE. The CDR3 loop spans 12 amino acids.

V usage is TRBV3-1 (or the pseudogene TRBV3-2) and J usage is TRBJ1-1, with D uncertain. V was trimmed by 4 bases and J by 1 base, leaving 7 bases between them. Germline V gene lookup returns CDR1 LGHDT and CDR2 YNNKEL (reference sequence). There are 13 residues in the CDR3. The CDR3 here is CASSRNRNTEAFF. In nucleotides, the CDR3 is TGTGCCAGCAGCCGCAACAGGAACACTGAAGCTTTCTTT.

The chain couples TRBV9 to TRBJ2-3; a weak D match, TRBD2 (5 bases). V was trimmed by 0 bases and J by 0 bases, leaving 17 bases between them. Germline V gene sequence: CDR1 SGDLS, CDR2 YYNGEE. The CDR3 contains 18 residues. The CDR3 reads CASSVGASRIPSTDTQYF. The CDR3 DNA is TGTGCCAGCAGCGTAGGGGCTAGCAGAATACCTAGCACAGATACGCAGTATTTT.

Comment on this clone: This CDR3 is also generated by other DNA sequences in the sample. The genes are TRBV7-3 and TRBJ2-7, with 11 bases aligning to TRBD1. Germline V gives CDR1 SGHTA, CDR2 FQGTGA. Losses at the gene ends were 5 bases for V and 4 bases for J; bases not matched to a gene: 4. The CDR3 contains 14 residues. The CDR3 nucleotides read TGTGCCAGCAGCCCGGGACAGGGGGTATACGAGCAGTACTTC. Translation gives CASSPGQGVYEQYF.

The chain joins TRBV7-8 to TRBJ2-1; D possibly corresponds to TRBD2 (6 bases). Germline loops: CDR1 SGHVS, CDR2 FQNEAQ. The CDR3 totals 15 residues. Trimming cost V 5 bases and J 5 bases, with 16 bases left between them. The CDR3 DNA follows: TGTGCCAGCAGCCCGGGGGTAGGGTCAAACAATGAGCAGTTCTTC. Translated, it gives CASSPGVGSNNEQFF.

The chain links TRBV5-8 to TRBJ2-7, with TRBD1 identical over 8 bases. V shed 2 bases, J shed 3 bases, and the junction held 4 bases outside the gene matches. Germline-derived CDR1 and CDR2 are SGHTS and YDEGEE. This CDR3 has 14 residues. The CDR3 DNA reads TGTGCCAGCAGCTTCGGACAGGGCGGCTACGAGCAGTACTTC. Translated, it gives CASSFGQGGYEQYF.

This chain uses TRBV4-1 with TRBJ2-7; D is uncertain. Trimming removed 1 base from V and 2 bases from J, with 6 bases in between. CDR1 is MGHRA, CDR2 YSYEKL, per germline. The CDR3 has 13 amino acids. The CDR3 coding sequence is TGCGCCAGCAGCCAAGTCCAGGCCTACGAGCAGTACTTC. Protein sequence: CASSQVQAYEQYF.

The chain links TRBV9 to TRBJ2-7; a possible D gene is TRBD2 (7 bases). Germline V gene sequence: CDR1 SGDLS, CDR2 YYNGEE. V lost 0 bases, J lost 5 bases, and 18 bases lay in between. The CDR3 is made up of 16 amino acids. CDR3 nucleotides: TGTGCCAGCAGCGTAGAGGGAGGGGGAATCGGCGACGAGCAGTACTTC. Its protein is CASSVEGGGIGDEQYF.

In this sample, this clone turned up a few times. The CDR3 protein is CASSLRGLAGSNTGELFF. CDR3 nucleotide sequence: TGTGCCAGCAGCTTAAGGGGACTAGCGGGGTCGAACACCGGGGAGCTGTTTTTT. V gene TRBV7-3 combines with J gene TRBJ2-2; 13 positions match TRBD2. Germline assignment: CDR1 SGHTA and CDR2 FQGTGA. This CDR3 has 18 amino acids. V trimming: 1 base; J trimming: 0 bases; junction bases outside the gene matches: 2.

The DNA of the CDR3 is TGCGCCAGCAGCACAAGACTAGCGGGAGTGGATGAGCAGTTCTTC. Translated, it gives CASSTRLAGVDEQFF. This chain joins TRBV5-1 and TRBJ2-1; TRBD2 matches 12 bases. V was pared by 4 bases and J by 8 bases, with 7 bases of the junction left unmatched. From germline, CDR1 is SGHRS and CDR2 YFSETQ. CDR3 length: 15 amino acids.

The chain employs TRBV7-9 and TRBJ2-5, with 9 nucleotides matching TRBD2. This CDR3 spans 14 amino acids. V was pared by 4 bases and J by 5 bases, with 5 bases of the junction left unmatched. Germline V gene data show CDR1 as SEHNR and CDR2 as FQNEAQ (reference sequence). CDR3 sequence reads: CASSSLAGEETQYF. DNA for the CDR3: TGTGCCAGCAGCTCGTTAGCGGGAGAGGAGACCCAGTACTTC.

This clone was picked up a small number of times. This chain's CDR3 is CASSYEGDYGYTF. The CDR3 DNA follows: TGTGCCAGCAGCTATGAGGGGGACTATGGCTACACCTTC. V is TRBV5-4 and J is TRBJ1-2; maybe TRBD1 (6 bases). CDR1 is SGHNT and CDR2 is YYREEE in the germline V gene (reference sequence). The CDR3 consists of 13 residues. Trimming removed 3 bases at V and 3 bases at J, with 9 bases between.

In its sample, this clone was seen a few times. The chain has TRBV7-2 and TRBJ1-1, with unresolved D. The CDR3 has 13 residues. Trimming removed 8 bases at V and 0 bases at J, with 10 bases between. The germline gives CDR1 SGHTA, CDR2 FQGNSA. The CDR3 nucleotides are TGTGCCAGCCACAATACAATGAACACTGAAGCTTTCTTT. Encoded protein: CASHNTMNTEAFF.

The CDR3 region is CASSSTGGYEQYF. The CDR3 DNA reads TGTGCCAGCAGTTCAACAGGGGGCTACGAGCAGTACTTC. V is TRBV6-6 and J is TRBJ2-7; 8 nucleotides align to TRBD1. V shed 4 bases and J 3 bases; nucleotides not matched to a gene: 2. The CDR3 spans 13 residues. The V gene's germline CDR1 is MNHNY and CDR2 SVGAGI (reference sequence).